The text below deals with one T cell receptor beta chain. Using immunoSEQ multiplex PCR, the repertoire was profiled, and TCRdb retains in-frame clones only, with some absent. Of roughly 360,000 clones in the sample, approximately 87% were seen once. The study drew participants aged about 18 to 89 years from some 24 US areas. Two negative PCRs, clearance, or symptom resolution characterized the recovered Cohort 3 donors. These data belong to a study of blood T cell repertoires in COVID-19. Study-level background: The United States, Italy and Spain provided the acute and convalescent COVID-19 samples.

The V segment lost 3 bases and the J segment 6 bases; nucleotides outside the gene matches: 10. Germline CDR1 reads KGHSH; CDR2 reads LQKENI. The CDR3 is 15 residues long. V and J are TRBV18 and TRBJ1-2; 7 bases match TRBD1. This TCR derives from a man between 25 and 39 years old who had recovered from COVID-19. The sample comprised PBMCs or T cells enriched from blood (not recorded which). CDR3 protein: CASSPYTGVSHGYTF. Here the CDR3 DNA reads TGTGCCAGCTCACCTTACACAGGGGTATCGCATGGCTACACCTTC.